This entry is about one TCR beta chain. As originally analysed: The authors estimated nucleated cell counts from reference gene primer amplification. Clones were sequenced by immunoSEQ multiplex PCR, and TCRdb holds only the in-frame ones, with some missing. D and trimming were read from the DNA, whereas the V and J calls and clone size are those reported in that table. In the table there are about 100,000 clones, 85% of which are singletons. The CDR3 is made up of 14 amino acids. With 7 bases clipped from V and 5 bases from J, the junction kept 11 bases outside the gene matches. Germline V gene sequence: CDR1 SQVTM, CDR2 ANQGSEA. The data derive from a study of blood T cell repertoires in COVID-19. Whole-study context: Both acute and convalescent COVID-19 samples were obtained from the United States, Italy and Spain.

The source of this sequence is a man between 50 and 59 years old with active or convalescent COVID-19. The sequencing input was peripheral blood. V is TRBV29-1 and J is TRBJ1-2, with TRBD1 matching over 9 bases. DNA for the CDR3: TGCAGCGCTGACAAACAGGGGGCGCGGTATGGCTACACCTTC. Translation gives CSADKQGARYGYTF.